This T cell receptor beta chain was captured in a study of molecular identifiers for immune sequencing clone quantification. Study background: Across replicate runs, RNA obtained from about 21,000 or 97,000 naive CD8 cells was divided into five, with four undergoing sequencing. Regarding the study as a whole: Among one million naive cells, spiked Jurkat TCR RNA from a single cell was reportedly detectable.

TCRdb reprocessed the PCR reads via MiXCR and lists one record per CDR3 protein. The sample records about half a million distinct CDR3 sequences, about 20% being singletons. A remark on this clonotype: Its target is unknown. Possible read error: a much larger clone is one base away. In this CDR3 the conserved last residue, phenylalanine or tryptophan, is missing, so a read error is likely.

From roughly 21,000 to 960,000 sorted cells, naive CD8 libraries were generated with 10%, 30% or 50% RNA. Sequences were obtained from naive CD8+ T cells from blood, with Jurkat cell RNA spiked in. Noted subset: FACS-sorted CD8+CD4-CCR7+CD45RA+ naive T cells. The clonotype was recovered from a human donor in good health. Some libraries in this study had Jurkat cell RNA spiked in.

The CDR3 DNA is TGTGCCAGCAGTGAAGGACCCATGAACACTGAAGCTTTCCTT. Encoded protein: CASSEGPMNTEAFL. The V call is TRBV5-3, the J call TRBJ1-1; D call uncertain. TRBV5-3 is assigned to the ORF class and has an uncertain function. V was pared by 8 bases and J by 0 bases, with 14 bases between. The length of the CDR3 is 14 residues.